The 6 T cell receptor beta chains reported below all come from one sample, sequenced in a study of blood T cell repertoires in COVID-19. TCRdb's table, derived via immunoSEQ multiplex PCR, lists solely in-frame clones and lacks some. The repertoire has about 170,000 clones, 85% of them found once; the top ten carry about 8.1%. Material for sequencing was peripheral blood. The receptors were sampled from a woman older than 75 with COVID-19, enrolled during active disease.

The chain carries TRBV10-3 and TRBJ2-1; 9 bases fit TRBD2. Germline V gives CDR1 ENHRY, CDR2 SYGVKD. V shed 10 bases, J shed 1 base, and the junction held 11 bases outside the gene matches. The CDR3 spans 16 residues. The DNA for the CDR3 is TGTGCCACCGGCGCGCGGGAGGGCGGGTCCTACAATGAGCAGTTCTTC. It is translated as CATGAREGGSYNEQFF.

V usage is TRBV29-1 and J usage is TRBJ1-3, with D hard to call. Germline V CDR1 and CDR2: SQVTM, ANQGSEA. V shed 1 base and J shed 3 bases, with 7 bases lying between them. CDR3 size: 13 residues. CDR3 loop: CSVEGGGGNTIYF. CDR3 nucleotides: TGCAGCGTTGAAGGAGGTGGTGGAAACACCATATATTTT.

This rearrangement joins TRBV6-5 to TRBJ2-5, with TRBD2 identical over 7 bases. The CDR3 covers 13 residues. CDR1 MNHEY and CDR2 SVGAGI come from the germline V gene. V was clipped by 2 bases and J by 9 bases; unmatched bases: 6. DNA of the CDR3: TGTGCCAGCAGTTACGGACTAGGGTGGCCCCAGTACTTC. As protein: CASSYGLGWPQYF.

The chain is built from TRBV28 and TRBJ1-5, with D perhaps matching TRBD1 (6 bases). The CDR3 has 16 amino acids. Trimming pared 4 bases from V and 9 bases from J, leaving 22 bases between. Germline lookup yields CDR1 MDHEN and CDR2 SYDVKM. In DNA form, the CDR3 reads TGTGCCAGCAGTTCCTCCTCGGCGGGGGCAGTGAGGCCCCAGCATTTT. The encoded protein is CASSSSSAGAVRPQHF.

This chain connects TRBV5-1 to TRBJ1-1, with TRBD1 identical over 8 bases. With 4 bases clipped from V and 3 bases from J, the junction kept 11 bases outside the gene matches. Germline V lookup: CDR1 SGHRS, CDR2 YFSETQ. The length of the CDR3 is 16 residues. CDR3 sequence reads: CASSPGQGGVDTEAFF. For the CDR3, the DNA is TGCGCCAGCAGCCCAGGACAGGGTGGGGTGGACACTGAAGCTTTCTTT.

This clone has only one observation. V and J are TRBV10-2 and TRBJ1-5; 11 bases fit TRBD1. Germline CDR1 and CDR2: WSHSY and SAAADI. The junction had 4 bases not matched to a gene; V was cut back by 5 bases and J by 4 bases. The CDR3 is 15 residues long. The CDR3 spells CASSYGTGGNQPQHF. The CDR3 bases are TGCGCCAGCAGTTATGGGACAGGGGGTAATCAGCCCCAGCATTTT.